Presented here are 7 T cell receptor beta chains from one specimen sequenced in a study of cytomegalovirus exposure and HLA in healthy donors. PCR amplification relied on 60 Vbeta primers (plus 13 Jbeta primers). The data were produced by immunoSEQ multiplex PCR, yet TCRdb's version contains in-frame clones alone and is incomplete. Among roughly 93,000 clones listed, around three quarters were seen once. The material sequenced was PBMCs. These TCRs come from a man aged 25-45 years in good health and CMV-seronegative.

This sequence joins TRBV6-6 and TRBJ1-2, with D maybe TRBD1 (6 bases). The V and J ends lost 3 bases and 6 bases respectively, with 8 bases between them. CDR3 length: 12 residues. CDR1 is MNHNY and CDR2 is SVGAGI in the germline V gene (reference sequence). Here the CDR3 DNA reads TGTGCCAGCAGTTATGCAGGGGATGGCTACACCTTC. It encodes CASSYAGDGYTF.

This clone was seen a few times. The genes are TRBV6-4 and TRBJ2-1; 11 positions agree with TRBD1. Unmatched junction bases numbered 2, after V lost 4 bases and J lost 3 bases. The germline V gene has CDR1 MRHNA and CDR2 SNTAGT. The length of the CDR3 is 15 residues. Here the CDR3 DNA reads TGTGCCAGCAGTGCCGGGACAGGGGGCTACAATGAGCAGTTCTTC. Amino acids: CASSAGTGGYNEQFF.

The chain couples TRBV30 to TRBJ2-7; 9 bases line up with TRBD1. This CDR3 has 13 residues. J gave up 7 bases and V 5 bases, and 9 bases lay outside the gene matches. From germline, CDR1 is GTSNPN and CDR2 SVGIG (reference sequence). For the CDR3, the DNA is TGTGCCTGGCATTGGGGACAGGGAGGTGAGCAGTACTTC. Protein: CAWHWGQGGEQYF. Full variable domain (missing parts from reference TRBV30 and TRBJ2-7): SQTIHQWPATLVQPVGSPLSLECTVEGTSNPNLYWYRQAAGRGLQLLFYSVGIGQISSEVPQNLSASRPQDRQFILSSKKLLLSDSGFYLCAWHWGQGGEQYFGPGTRLTVT.

V and J are TRBV18 and TRBJ2-1, with 8 bases matching TRBD2. The germline V gene encodes CDR1 KGHSH and CDR2 LQKENI. Germline trimming cut 2 bases from V and 6 bases from J; bases unmatched to any gene: 9. The CDR3 covers 16 residues. This CDR3 is CASSPRNGRAGNEQFF. The CDR3 region has the DNA TGTGCCAGCTCACCAAGAAACGGGAGGGCCGGCAATGAGCAGTTCTTC. Together with reference TRBV18 and TRBJ2-1, the CDR3 gives the full variable domain: NAGVMQNPRHLVRRRGQEARLRCSPMKGHSHVYWYRQLPEEGLKFMVYLQKENIIDESGMPKERFSAEFPKEGPSILRIQQVVRGDSAAYFCASSPRNGRAGNEQFFGPGTRLTVL.

The chain links TRBV5-1 to TRBJ2-1, with D possibly matching TRBD1 (6 bases). Germline CDR1 reads SGHRS; CDR2 reads YFSETQ. This CDR3 region has 16 residues. Trimming shortened V by 5 bases and J by 0 bases, and 15 bases separated the two germline ends. The CDR3 DNA reads TGCGCCAGCAGGTACACTACAGGGAGCTCCTACAATGAGCAGTTCTTC. It yields the protein CASRYTTGSSYNEQFF.

The rearrangement uses TRBV6-1 and TRBJ1-5; D possibly corresponds to TRBD1 (5 bases). In germline, CDR1 is MNHNS, CDR2 SASEGT. With 7 bases removed from V and 4 bases from J, the gap between germline ends came to 8 bases. The CDR3 totals 12 residues. CDR3 region: CASMEGNQPQHF. The CDR3 nucleotides are TGTGCCAGCATGGAGGGGAATCAGCCCCAGCATTTT.

The chain joins TRBV5-1 to TRBJ2-1, with 9 bases aligning to TRBD2. The junction had 14 bases not matched to a gene; V was cut back by 3 bases and J by 13 bases. The CDR3 contains 15 residues. Germline CDR1 SGHRS, CDR2 YFSETQ. The chain's CDR3 is CASSSTLAGEVGQFF. The CDR3 region has the DNA TGCGCCAGCAGCTCGACTTTAGCGGGAGAGGTCGGCCAGTTCTTC.